The sequence of this T cell receptor beta chain was determined in a study of tumor and adjacent non-tumor tissue in lung cancer. The wider study: Samples averaged about 4.3 million productive TCRbeta reads each. Study-level results: Tumor tissue had significantly higher TCR diversity than normal lung.

Three rounds of nested PCR, following a modified ARM-PCR protocol, produced the TCRbeta library. One entry per CDR3 protein, called by TCRdb with MiXCR from the multiplex PCR reads. Of 44,000 or so distinct CDR3 sequences in the sample, 60% to 65% were seen once. RNA was extracted from bulk tissue without any cell sorting. This non-tumor lung sample came from over 3 cm beyond the tumor edge. Between August and November 2014, newly diagnosed, chemotherapy-naive lung cancer patients underwent thoracic surgery in China. In regard to this clonotype: Its antigen remains unknown.

Germline CDR1 is MNHEY and CDR2 is SVGAGI. Trimming shortened V by 6 bases and J by 4 bases, and 13 bases separated the two germline ends. The CDR3 totals 14 residues. This chain links TRBV6-5 with TRBJ1-5, with D possibly TRBD1 on 5 matching bases. Sequencing was carried out using distant non-tumor lung tissue. The sequence derives from a woman in her thirties or forties with non-small cell lung cancer. The CDR3 sequence is CASRPGGGNQPQHF. CDR3 in DNA: TGTGCCAGCAGGCCCGGGGGGGGGAATCAGCCCCAGCATTTT.